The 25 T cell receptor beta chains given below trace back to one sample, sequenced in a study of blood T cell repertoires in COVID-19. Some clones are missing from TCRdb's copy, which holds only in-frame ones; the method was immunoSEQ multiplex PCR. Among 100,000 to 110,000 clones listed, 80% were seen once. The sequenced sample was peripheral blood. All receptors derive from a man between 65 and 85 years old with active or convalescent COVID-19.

CDR3 in DNA: TGTGCCAGCAGCCCTCCGGGAGGGGGCGCGAGGCCCAATGAGCAGTTCTTC. It specifies CASSPPGGGARPNEQFF. V gene TRBV5-4 combines with J gene TRBJ2-1; weak D call: TRBD2 (8 bases). The germline V gene has CDR1 SGHNT and CDR2 YYREEE (reference sequence). The CDR3 has 17 amino acids. The ends were cut back, 4 bases at V and 6 bases at J, with 23 bases in the middle. Using reference TRBV5-4 and TRBJ2-1 for the parts outside the CDR3, the full variable domain is ETGVTQSPTHLIKTRGQQVTLRCSSQSGHNTVSWYQQALGQGPQFIFQYYREEENGRGNFPPRFSGLQFPNYSSELNVNALELDDSALYLCASSPPGGGARPNEQFFGPGTRLTVL.

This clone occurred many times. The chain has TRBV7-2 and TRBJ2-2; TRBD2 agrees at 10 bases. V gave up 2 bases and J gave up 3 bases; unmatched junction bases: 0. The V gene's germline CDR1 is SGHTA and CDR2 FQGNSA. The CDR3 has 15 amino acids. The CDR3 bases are TGTGCCAGCAGCTTAACTAGCGGGGACACCGGGGAGCTGTTTTTT. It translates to CASSLTSGDTGELFF.

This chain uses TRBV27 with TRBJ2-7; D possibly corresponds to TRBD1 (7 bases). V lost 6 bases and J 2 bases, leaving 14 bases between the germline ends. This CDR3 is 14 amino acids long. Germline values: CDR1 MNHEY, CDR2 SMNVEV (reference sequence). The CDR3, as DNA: TGTGCCAGCAGCCCAGGGGGGCCAACCTACGAGCAGTACTTC. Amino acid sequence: CASSPGGPTYEQYF.

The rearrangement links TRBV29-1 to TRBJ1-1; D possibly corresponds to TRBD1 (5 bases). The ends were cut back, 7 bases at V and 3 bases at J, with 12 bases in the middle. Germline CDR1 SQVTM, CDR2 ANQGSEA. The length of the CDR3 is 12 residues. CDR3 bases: TGCAGCGCTGATTGGGGGGACACTGAAGCTTTCTTT. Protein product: CSADWGDTEAFF.

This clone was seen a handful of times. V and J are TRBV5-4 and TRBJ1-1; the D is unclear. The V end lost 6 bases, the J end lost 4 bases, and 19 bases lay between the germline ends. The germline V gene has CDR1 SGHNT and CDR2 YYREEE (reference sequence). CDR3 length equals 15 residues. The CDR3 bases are TGTGCCAGCACCAGAAAAGGGCGGGGAAGCACTGAAGCTTTCTTT. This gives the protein CASTRKGRGSTEAFF.

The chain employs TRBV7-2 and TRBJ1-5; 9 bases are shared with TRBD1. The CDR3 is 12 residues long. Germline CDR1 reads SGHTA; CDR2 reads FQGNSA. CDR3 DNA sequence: TGTGCAAACGGGACAGGGAGGCAGCCCCAGCATTTT. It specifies CANGTGRQPQHF.

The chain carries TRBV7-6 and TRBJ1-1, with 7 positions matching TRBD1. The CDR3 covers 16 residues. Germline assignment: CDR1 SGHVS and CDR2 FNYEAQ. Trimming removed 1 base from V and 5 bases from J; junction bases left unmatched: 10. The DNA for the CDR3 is TGTGCCAGCAGCTTAGGACAGGGTGTCGGAGGGACTGAAGCTTTCTTT. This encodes CASSLGQGVGGTEAFF.

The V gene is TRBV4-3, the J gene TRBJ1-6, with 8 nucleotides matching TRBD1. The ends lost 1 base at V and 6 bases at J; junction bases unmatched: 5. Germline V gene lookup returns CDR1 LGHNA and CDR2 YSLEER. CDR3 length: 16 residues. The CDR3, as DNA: TGCGCCAGCAGCCAAGTGGCGACAGGGGCTAATTCACCCCTCCACTTT. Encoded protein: CASSQVATGANSPLHF.

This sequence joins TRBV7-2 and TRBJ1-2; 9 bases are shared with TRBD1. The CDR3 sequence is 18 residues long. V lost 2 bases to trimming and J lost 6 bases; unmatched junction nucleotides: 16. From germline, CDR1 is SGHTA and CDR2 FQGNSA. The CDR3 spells CASSLTGTGFVRQDGYTF. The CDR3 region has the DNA TGTGCCAGCAGCTTAACTGGGACAGGGTTCGTTAGGCAGGATGGCTACACCTTC.

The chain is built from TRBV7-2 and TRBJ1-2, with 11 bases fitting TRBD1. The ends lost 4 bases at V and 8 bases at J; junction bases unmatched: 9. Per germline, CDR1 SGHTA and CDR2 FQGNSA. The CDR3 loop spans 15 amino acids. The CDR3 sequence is CASSSPGTGGGGYTF. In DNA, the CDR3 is TGTGCCAGCAGCTCCCCTGGGACAGGGGGAGGCGGCTACACCTTC.

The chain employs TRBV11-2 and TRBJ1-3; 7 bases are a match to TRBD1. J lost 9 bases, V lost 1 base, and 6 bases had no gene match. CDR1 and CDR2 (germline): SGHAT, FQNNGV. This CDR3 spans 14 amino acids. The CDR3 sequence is CASSLAEGATTIYF. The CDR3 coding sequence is TGTGCCAGCAGCTTAGCCGAGGGGGCAACCACCATATATTTT.

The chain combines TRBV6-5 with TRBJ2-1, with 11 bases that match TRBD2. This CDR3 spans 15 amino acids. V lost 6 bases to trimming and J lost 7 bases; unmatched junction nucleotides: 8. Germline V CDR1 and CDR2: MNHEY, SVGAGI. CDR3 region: CASRTLAGVRNEQFF. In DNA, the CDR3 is TGTGCCAGCAGGACACTAGCGGGAGTCAGGAATGAGCAGTTCTTC.

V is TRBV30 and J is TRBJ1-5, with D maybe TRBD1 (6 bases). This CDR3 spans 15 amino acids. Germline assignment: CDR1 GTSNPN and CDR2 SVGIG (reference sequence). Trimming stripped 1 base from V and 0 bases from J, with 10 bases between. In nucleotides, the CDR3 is TGTGCCTGGAGTGGTCGACAGGCTAGCAATCAGCCCCAGCATTTT. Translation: CAWSGRQASNQPQHF.

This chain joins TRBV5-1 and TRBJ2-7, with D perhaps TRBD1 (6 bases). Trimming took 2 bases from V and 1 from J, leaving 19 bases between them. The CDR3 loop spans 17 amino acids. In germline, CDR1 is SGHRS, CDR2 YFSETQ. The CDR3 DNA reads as TGCGCCAGCAGCTTTGTTTCAGGACAGTGGGTGTCCTACGAGCAGTACTTC. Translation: CASSFVSGQWVSYEQYF.

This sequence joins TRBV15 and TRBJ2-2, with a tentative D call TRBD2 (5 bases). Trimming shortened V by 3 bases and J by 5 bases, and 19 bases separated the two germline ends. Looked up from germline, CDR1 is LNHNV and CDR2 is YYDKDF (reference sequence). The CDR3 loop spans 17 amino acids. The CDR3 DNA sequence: TGTGCCACCAGCAGGAAAGACCGGGCCCGGGGTACCGGGGAGCTGTTTTTT. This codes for CATSRKDRARGTGELFF. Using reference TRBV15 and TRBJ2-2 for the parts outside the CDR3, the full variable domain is DAMVIQNPRYQVTQFGKPVTLSCSQTLNHNVMYWYQQKSSQAPKLLFHYYDKDFNNEADTPDNFQSRRPNTSFCFLDIRSPGLGDTAMYLCATSRKDRARGTGELFFGEGSRLTVL.

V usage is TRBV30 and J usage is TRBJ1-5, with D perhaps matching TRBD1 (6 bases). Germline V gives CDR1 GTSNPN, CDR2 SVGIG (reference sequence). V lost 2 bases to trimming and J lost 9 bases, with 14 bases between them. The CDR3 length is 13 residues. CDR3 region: CAWSLGAGRPQHF. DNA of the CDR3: TGTGCCTGGAGTTTGGGGGCCGGGCGGCCCCAGCATTTT. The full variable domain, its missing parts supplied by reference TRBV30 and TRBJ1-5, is SQTIHQWPATLVQPVGSPLSLECTVEGTSNPNLYWYRQAAGRGLQLLFYSVGIGQISSEVPQNLSASRPQDRQFILSSKKLLLSDSGFYLCAWSLGAGRPQHFGDGTRLSIL.

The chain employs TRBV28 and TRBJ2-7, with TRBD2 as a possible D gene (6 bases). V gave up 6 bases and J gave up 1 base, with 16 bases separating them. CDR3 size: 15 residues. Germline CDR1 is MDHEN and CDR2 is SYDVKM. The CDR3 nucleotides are TGTGCCAGCAGATCACGGGGCAGCGGGTCCTACGAGCAGTACTTC. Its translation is CASRSRGSGSYEQYF.

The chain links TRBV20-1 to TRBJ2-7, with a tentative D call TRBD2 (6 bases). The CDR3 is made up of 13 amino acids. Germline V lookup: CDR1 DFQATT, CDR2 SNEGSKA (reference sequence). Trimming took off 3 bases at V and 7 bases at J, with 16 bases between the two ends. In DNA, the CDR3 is TGCAGTGCTAGTGGGGGACTCAGTTTGGAGCAGTACTTC. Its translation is CSASGGLSLEQYF.

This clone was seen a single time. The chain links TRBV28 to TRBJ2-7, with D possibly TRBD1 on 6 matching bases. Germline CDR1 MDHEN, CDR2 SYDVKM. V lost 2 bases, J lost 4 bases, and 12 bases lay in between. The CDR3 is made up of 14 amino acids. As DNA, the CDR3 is TGTGCCAGCAGTTTAGGGACAAGGTTGTACGAGCAGTACTTC. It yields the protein CASSLGTRLYEQYF.

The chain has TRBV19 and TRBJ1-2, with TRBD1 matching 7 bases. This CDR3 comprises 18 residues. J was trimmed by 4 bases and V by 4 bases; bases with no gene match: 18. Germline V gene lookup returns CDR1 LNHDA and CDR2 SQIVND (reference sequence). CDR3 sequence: CASSTVTLHSTGPYGYTF. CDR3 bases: TGTGCCAGTAGTACCGTTACCCTTCATTCGACAGGGCCCTATGGCTACACCTTC.

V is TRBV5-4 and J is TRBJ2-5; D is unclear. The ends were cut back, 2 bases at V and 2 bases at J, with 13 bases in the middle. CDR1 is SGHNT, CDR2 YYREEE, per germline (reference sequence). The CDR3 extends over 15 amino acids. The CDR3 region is CASSFDLRSQETQYF. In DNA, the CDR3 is TGTGCCAGCAGCTTCGACCTTCGGAGTCAAGAGACCCAGTACTTC.

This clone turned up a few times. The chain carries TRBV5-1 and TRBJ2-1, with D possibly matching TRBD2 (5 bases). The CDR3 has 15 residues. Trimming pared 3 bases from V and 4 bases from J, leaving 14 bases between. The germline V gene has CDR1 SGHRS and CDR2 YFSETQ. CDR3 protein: CASSSGVAPYNEQFF. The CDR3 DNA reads TGCGCCAGCAGCTCCGGGGTAGCGCCATACAATGAGCAGTTCTTC.

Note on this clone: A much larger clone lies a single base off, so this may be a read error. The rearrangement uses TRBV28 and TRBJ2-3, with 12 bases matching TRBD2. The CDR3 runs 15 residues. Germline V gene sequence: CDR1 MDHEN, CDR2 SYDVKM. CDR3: CARSASGGGSDTQYF. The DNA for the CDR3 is TGTGCCCGCAGTGCTAGCGGGGGGGGGAGTGATACGCAGTATTTT.

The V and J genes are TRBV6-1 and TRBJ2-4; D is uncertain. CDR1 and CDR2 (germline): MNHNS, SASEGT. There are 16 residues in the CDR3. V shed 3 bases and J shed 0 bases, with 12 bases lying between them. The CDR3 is CASSDRTELAKNIQYF. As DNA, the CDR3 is TGTGCCAGCAGTGATCGAACGGAGCTAGCCAAAAACATTCAGTACTTC.

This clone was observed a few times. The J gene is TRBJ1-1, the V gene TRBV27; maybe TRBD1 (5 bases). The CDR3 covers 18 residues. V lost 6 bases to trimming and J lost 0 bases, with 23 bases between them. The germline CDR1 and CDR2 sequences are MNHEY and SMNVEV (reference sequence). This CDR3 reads CASSLSPGHQIMNTEAFF. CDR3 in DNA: TGTGCCAGCAGCCTATCGCCCGGACACCAGATCATGAACACTGAAGCTTTCTTT.